This T cell receptor (beta chain) was recovered during a study of blood T cells in healthy people across ages. Whole-study results and caveats: Getting older went along with TCR beta diversity per million T cells dropping roughly linearly.

A J-beta primer mix and a sample-barcoded 5' primer were used in a second PCR of roughly 7 to 12 cycles. Carrying 12 random nucleotides, a template-switch adaptor labeled each individual cDNA molecule. A single record per CDR3 protein comes from TCRdb applying MiXCR to the 5' RACE reads. The data contain roughly 680,000 distinct CDR3 sequences, about 52% of them seen just once; the ten biggest clones take up 30% to 40%. The CDR3 length is 15 residues. The ends were cut back, 4 bases at V and 0 bases at J, with 7 bases in the middle. Germline CDR1 and CDR2: SEHNR and FQNEAQ (reference sequence). Turning to this clonotype: What it recognizes is unknown.

Specimen: blood. The TCR comes from an older woman in good health. The J gene is TRBJ1-6, the V gene TRBV7-9; D is ambiguous. The CDR3 nucleotides are TGTGCCAGCAGCTCGGCAAGCTCCTATAATTCACCCCTCCACTTT. This sequence encodes CASSSASSYNSPLHF.